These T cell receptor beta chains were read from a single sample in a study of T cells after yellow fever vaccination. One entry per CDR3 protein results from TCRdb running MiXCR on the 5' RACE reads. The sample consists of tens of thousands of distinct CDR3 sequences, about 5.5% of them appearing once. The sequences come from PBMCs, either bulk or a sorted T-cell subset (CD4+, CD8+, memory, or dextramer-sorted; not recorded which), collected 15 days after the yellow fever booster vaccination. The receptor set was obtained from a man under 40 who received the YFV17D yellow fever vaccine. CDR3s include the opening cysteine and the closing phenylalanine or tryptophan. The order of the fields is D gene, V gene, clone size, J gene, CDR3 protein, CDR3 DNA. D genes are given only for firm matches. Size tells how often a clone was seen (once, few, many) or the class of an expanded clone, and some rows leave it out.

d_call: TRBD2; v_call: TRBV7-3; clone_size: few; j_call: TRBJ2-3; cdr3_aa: CASSALSLAGHTDTQYF; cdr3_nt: TGTGCCAGCAGCGCGTTATCACTAGCGGGCCACACAGATACGCAGTATTTT
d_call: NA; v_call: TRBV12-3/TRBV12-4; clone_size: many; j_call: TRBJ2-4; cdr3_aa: CASSLAGYAKNIQYF; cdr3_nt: TGTGCCAGCAGTTTGGCGGGGTATGCCAAAAACATTCAGTACTTC
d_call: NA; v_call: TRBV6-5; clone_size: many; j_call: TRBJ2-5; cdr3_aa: CASSYLAARETQYF; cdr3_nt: TGTGCCAGCAGTTACTTGGCGGCTCGCGAGACCCAGTACTTC
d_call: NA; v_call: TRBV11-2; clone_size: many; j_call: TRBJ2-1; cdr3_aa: CASSFRLGSYRNNEQFF; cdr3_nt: TGTGCCAGCAGCTTCAGACTAGGTTCGTATCGGAACAATGAGCAGTTCTTC
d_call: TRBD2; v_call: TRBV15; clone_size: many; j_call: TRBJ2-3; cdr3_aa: CATSKSGREDTQYF; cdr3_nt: TGTGCCACCAGCAAAAGCGGGAGGGAAGATACGCAGTATTTT
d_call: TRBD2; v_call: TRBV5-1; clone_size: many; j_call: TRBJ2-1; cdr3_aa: CASSLELAGGPGEQFF; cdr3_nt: TGCGCCAGCAGCTTGGAACTAGCGGGAGGGCCTGGTGAGCAGTTCTTC
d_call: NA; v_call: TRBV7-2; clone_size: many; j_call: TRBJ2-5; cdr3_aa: CASSLAHVGETQYF; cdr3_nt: TGTGCCAGCAGCTTAGCGCATGTTGGCGAGACCCAGTACTTC
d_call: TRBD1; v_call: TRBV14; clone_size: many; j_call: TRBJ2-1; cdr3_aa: CASSQYRDSGSYNEQFF; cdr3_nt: TGTGCCAGCAGCCAGTACCGGGACAGTGGCTCCTACAATGAGCAGTTCTTC
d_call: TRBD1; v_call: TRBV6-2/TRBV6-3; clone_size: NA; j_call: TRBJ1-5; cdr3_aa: CASSFAGGQDRRNQPQHF; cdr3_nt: TGTGCCAGCAGTTTTGCGGGGGGACAGGACAGGCGGAATCAGCCCCAGCATTTT
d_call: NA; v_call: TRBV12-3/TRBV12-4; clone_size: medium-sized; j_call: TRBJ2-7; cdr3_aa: CASSRGNLYEQYF; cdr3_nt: TGTGCCAGCTCTCGGGGAAACCTGTACGAGCAGTACTTC
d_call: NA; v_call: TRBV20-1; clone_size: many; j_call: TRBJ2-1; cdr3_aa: CSARDRRAQFF; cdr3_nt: TGCAGTGCTAGAGATCGGCGCGCGCAGTTCTTC
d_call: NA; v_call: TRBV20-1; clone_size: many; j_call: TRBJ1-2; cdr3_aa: CSARDESRGLYGYTF; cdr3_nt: TGCAGTGCTAGAGATGAAAGCAGGGGTCTCTATGGCTACACCTTC
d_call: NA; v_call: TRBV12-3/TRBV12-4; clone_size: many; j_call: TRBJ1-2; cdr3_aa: CASNGVGGHGYTF; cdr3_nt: TGTGCCAGCAACGGGGTCGGGGGGCATGGCTACACCTTC
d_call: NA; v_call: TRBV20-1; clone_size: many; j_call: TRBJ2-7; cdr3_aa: CSARLVSRYEQYF; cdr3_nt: TGCAGTGCTAGACTAGTCTCCAGATACGAGCAGTACTTC
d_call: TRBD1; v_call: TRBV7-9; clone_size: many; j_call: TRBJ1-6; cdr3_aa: CASSFQGGGWNSPLHF; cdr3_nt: TGTGCCAGCAGCTTTCAAGGGGGCGGTTGGAATTCACCCCTCCACTTT
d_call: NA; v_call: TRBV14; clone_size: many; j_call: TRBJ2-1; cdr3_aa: CASSQVDYRGGQNNEQFF; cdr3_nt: TGTGCCAGCAGCCAAGTGGATTACAGGGGAGGGCAGAACAATGAGCAGTTCTTC
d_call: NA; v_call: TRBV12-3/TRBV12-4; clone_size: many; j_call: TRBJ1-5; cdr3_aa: CASSVGDGSRQPQHF; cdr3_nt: TGTGCCAGCAGTGTCGGGGACGGATCACGACAGCCCCAGCATTTT
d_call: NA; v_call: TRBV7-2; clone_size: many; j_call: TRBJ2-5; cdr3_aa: CASSLGGGAETQYF; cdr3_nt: TGTGCCAGCAGCTTAGGAGGGGGAGCAGAGACCCAGTACTTC
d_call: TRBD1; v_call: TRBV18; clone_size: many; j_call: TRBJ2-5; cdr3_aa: CASSPKWTGQETQYF; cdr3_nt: TGTGCCAGCTCACCGAAATGGACAGGCCAAGAGACCCAGTACTTC
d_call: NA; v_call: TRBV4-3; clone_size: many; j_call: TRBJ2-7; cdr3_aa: CASSQEGGRVAEQYF; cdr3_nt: TGCGCCAGCAGCCAAGAAGGGGGGCGGGTCGCCGAGCAGTACTTC
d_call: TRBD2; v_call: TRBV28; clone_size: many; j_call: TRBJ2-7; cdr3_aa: CASSSISSGSSYEQYF; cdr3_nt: TGTGCCAGCAGTTCTATATCTAGCGGGAGTTCCTACGAGCAGTACTTC
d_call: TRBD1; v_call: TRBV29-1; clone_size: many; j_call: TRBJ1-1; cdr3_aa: CSVEGAGAFF; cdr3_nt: TGCAGCGTCGAGGGGGCTGGTGCTTTCTTT
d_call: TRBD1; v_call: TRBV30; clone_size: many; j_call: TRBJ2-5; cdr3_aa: CAWSSGQPKETQYF; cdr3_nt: TGTGCCTGGAGTTCGGGACAGCCAAAAGAGACCCAGTACTTC
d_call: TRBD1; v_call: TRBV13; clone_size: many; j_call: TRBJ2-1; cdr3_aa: CASSFRQGGSYNEQFF; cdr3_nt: TGTGCCAGCAGCTTTCGACAGGGTGGTTCCTACAATGAGCAGTTCTTC
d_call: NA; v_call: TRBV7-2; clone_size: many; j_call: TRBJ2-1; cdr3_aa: CASSPRPSGPTYNEQFF; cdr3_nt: TGTGCCAGCAGCCCGCGGCCCTCGGGACCAACCTACAATGAGCAGTTCTTC
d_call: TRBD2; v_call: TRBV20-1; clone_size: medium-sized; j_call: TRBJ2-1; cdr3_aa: CSAQKEREGPYNEQFF; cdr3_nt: TGCAGTGCCCAAAAGGAGCGGGAGGGCCCGTACAATGAGCAGTTCTTC
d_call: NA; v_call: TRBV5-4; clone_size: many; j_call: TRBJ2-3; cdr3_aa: CASSRTQGRTDTQYF; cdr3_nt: TGTGCCAGCAGCCGAACACAGGGCCGGACAGATACGCAGTATTTT
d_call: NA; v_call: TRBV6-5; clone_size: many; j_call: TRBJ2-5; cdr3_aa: CASSYGQGGKTQYF; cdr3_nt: TGTGCCAGCAGTTACGGGCAGGGGGGAAAGACCCAGTACTTC
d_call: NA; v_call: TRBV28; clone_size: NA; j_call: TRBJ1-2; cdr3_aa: CASISGELYGYTF; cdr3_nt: TGTGCCAGCATATCAGGAGAGCTCTATGGCTACACCTTC
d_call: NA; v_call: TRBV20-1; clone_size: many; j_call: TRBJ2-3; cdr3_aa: CSASGGVSTDTQYF; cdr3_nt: TGCAGTGCTAGCGGAGGGGTTAGCACAGATACGCAGTATTTT
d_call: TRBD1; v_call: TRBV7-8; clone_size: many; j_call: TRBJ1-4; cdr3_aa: CATRARGRSEKLFF; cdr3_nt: TGTGCCACCCGGGCCAGGGGGCGAAGTGAAAAACTGTTTTTT
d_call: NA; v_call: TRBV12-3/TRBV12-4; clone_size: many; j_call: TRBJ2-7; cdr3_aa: CASTDSIGSYEQYF; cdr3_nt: TGTGCCAGCACCGACAGTATAGGATCCTACGAGCAGTACTTC
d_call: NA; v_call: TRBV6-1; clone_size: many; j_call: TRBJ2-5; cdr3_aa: CASSERAETQYF; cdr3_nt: TGTGCCAGCAGTGAGAGGGCTGAGACCCAGTACTTC
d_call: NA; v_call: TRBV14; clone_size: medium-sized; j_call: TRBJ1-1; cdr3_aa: CASSQRPRGTEAFF; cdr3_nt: TGTGCCAGCAGCCAAAGGCCCCGGGGGACTGAAGCTTTCTTT
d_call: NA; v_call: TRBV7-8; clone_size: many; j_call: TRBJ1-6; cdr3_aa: CASSPRGGGSYNSPLHF; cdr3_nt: TGTGCCAGCAGCCCCCGTGGGGGAGGCTCCTATAATTCACCCCTCCACTTT
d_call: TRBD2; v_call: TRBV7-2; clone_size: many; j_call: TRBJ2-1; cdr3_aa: CASSDTSANNEQFF; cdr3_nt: TGTGCCAGCAGCGATACTAGCGCAAACAATGAGCAGTTCTTC
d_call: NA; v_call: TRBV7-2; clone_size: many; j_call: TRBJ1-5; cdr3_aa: CASSLEGHWGNQPQHF; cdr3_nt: TGTGCCAGCAGCTTAGAGGGACACTGGGGCAATCAGCCCCAGCATTTT
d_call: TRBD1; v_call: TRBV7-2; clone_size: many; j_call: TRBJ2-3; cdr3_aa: CASSVQGSSTDTQYF; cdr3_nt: TGTGCCAGCAGTGTACAGGGGAGTAGCACAGATACGCAGTATTTT
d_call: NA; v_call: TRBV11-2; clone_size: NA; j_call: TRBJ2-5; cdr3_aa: CASSLGREETQYF; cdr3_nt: TGTGCCAGCAGCTTGGGGAGAGAAGAGACCCAGTACTTC
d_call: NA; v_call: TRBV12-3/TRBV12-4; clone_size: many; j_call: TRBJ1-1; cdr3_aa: CASSLAGDGEAFF; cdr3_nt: TGTGCCAGCAGTTTAGCTGGGGACGGTGAAGCTTTCTTT
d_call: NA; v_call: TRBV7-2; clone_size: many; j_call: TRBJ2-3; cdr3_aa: CASSRGGDTQYF; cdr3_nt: TGTGCCAGCAGCAGGGGGGGCGATACGCAGTATTTT
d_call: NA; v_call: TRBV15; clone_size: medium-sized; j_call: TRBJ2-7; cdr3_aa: CATSKGATSQAGEQYF; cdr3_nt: TGTGCCACCAGCAAAGGGGCGACATCTCAGGCAGGCGAGCAGTACTTC
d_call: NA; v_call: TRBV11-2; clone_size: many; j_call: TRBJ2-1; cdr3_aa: CASSFLYNEQFF; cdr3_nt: TGTGCCAGCAGCTTCCTGTACAATGAGCAGTTCTTC
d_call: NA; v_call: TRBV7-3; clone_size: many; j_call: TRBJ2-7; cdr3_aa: CASSLGDLREQYF; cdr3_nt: TGTGCCAGCAGCTTAGGGGACCTCCGCGAGCAGTACTTC
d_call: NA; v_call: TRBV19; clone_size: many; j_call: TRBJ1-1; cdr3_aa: CASTPPMGQNTEAFF; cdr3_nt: TGTGCCAGTACCCCCCCTATGGGACAGAACACTGAAGCTTTCTTT
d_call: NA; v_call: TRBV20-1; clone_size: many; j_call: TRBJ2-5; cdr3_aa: CSARRLRAETQYF; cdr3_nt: TGCAGTGCTAGAAGGCTGCGGGCAGAGACCCAGTACTTC
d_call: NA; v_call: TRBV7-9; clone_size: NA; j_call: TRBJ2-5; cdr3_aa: CATPGSGLQETQYF; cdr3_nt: TGTGCCACTCCAGGGTCCGGCTTACAAGAGACCCAGTACTTC
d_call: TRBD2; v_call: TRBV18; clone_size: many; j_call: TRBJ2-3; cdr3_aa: CASSPASGSDTQYF; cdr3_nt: TGTGCCAGCTCACCAGCTAGCGGGTCAGATACGCAGTATTTT
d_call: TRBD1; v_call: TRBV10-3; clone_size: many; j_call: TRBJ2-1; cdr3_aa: CAISDGLGGQGRAGEQFF; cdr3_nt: TGTGCCATCAGTGATGGTCTGGGGGGACAGGGTCGGGCGGGTGAGCAGTTCTTC
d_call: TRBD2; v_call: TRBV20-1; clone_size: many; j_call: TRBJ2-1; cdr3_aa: CSASGLAGARNEQFF; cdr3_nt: TGCAGTGCTAGTGGACTAGCGGGAGCGAGGAATGAGCAGTTCTTC
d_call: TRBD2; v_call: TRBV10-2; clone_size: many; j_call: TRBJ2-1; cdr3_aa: CASSKQREGRNEQFF; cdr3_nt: TGCGCCAGCAGTAAACAGCGGGAGGGGCGCAATGAGCAGTTCTTC
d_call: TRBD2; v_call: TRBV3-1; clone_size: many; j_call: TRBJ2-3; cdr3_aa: CASTSSGASTDTQYF; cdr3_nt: TGTGCCAGCACCTCTAGCGGGGCTAGCACAGATACGCAGTATTTT
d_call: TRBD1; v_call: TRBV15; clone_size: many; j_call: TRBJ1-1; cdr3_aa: CATSKNRGANTEAFF; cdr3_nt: TGTGCCACCAGCAAGAACAGGGGGGCGAACACTGAAGCTTTCTTT